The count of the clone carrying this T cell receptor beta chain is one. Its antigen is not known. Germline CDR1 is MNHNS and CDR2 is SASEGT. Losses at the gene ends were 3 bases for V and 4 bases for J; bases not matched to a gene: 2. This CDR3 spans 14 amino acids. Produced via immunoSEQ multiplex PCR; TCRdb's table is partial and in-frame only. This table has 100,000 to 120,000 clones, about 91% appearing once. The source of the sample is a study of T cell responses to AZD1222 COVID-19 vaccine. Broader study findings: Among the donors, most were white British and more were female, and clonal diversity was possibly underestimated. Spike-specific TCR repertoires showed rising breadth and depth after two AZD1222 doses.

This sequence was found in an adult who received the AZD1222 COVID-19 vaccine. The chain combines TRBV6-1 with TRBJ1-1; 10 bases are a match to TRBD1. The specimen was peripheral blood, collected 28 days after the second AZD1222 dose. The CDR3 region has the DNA TGTGCCAGCAGTGACCGGACAGGGGGCACTGAAGCTTTCTTT. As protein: CASSDRTGGTEAFF.